This TCR beta chain was recorded in a study of response to subunit inactivated influenza vaccine. TCRdb fed the RT-PCR reads into MiXCR, producing one record per CDR3 protein. The table shows just under 550,000 distinct CDR3 sequences, with around a quarter occurring only once. This CDR3 contains 14 residues. Between the trimmed V and J ends, which lost 0 bases and 9 bases, there was a span of 13 bases. Germline CDR1 reads SGHNT; CDR2 reads YYREEE (reference sequence). A further study also used this sample, focusing on T cells expressing NK-cell markers. That report notes: In generating TCR beta cDNA, 5'RACE template switching with UMIs was used. Sequencing of TCR beta repertoires drew on sorted CD3+CD56+NKG2C+, CD3+CD56+NKG2C- and CD3+CD56-NKG2C+ T cells. HCMV seropositivity characterized seven of the eight sequenced donors, and seronegativity one. Restriction of sorting to alpha-beta TCR T cells was accomplished in several experiments using an anti-gamma-delta TCR antibody. Topping the CD3+CD56-NKG2C+ fraction as well were these clonotypes, in a few donors.

The source material was CD4+ T cells sorted from PBMCs, sampled about 11 days after vaccination. The rearrangement joins TRBV5-4 to TRBJ2-1, with D uncertain. The origin of this receptor is a man aged 50 to 59 who received an inactivated influenza vaccine. As DNA, the CDR3 is TGTGCCAGCAGCTTGGATAGGGCTCGGAGTGAGCAGTTCTTC. Translating gives CASSLDRARSEQFF.